These 30 T cell receptor beta chains originate from one sample sequenced in a study of neurological immune-mediated disorders. TCRdb processed the 5' RACE reads anew with MiXCR; each CDR3 protein has one entry. Of tens of thousands of distinct CDR3 sequences in the sample, under 13% were seen once. The source material was PBMCs. Receptors originate from a man aged 35-49 years in good health.

This clonotype was seen many times. V and J are TRBV12-3 or TRBV12-4 and TRBJ1-5; D may be TRBD1 (6 bases). This CDR3 spans 15 amino acids. Trimming cost V 2 bases and J 2 bases, with 10 bases left between them. The DNA for the CDR3 is TGTGCCAGCAGTTTATACAGGGAAGGCAATCAGCCCCAGCATTTT. The encoded protein is CASSLYREGNQPQHF.

This clonotype was observed a few times. This chain joins TRBV29-1 and TRBJ2-7, with a weak D call TRBD1 (6 bases). The CDR3 consists of 13 residues. Per the germline V gene, CDR1 is SQVTM and CDR2 is ANQGSEA. Deletions cut 2 bases from V and 2 bases from J, with 10 bases between. In DNA form, the CDR3 reads TGCAGCGTTGAAACAGGGAAACCCTACGAGCAGTACTTC. It is translated as CSVETGKPYEQYF.

This clonotype came up many times. The rearrangement links TRBV7-2 to TRBJ1-5, with D possibly being TRBD1 (5 bases). With 1 base removed from V and 12 bases from J, the gap between germline ends came to 13 bases. The CDR3 loop spans 13 amino acids. CDR1 is SGHTA and CDR2 is FQGNSA in the germline V gene. CDR3 loop: CASSLDGTGGQHF. CDR3 nucleotide sequence: TGTGCCAGCAGCTTAGACGGTACAGGCGGCCAGCATTTT.

The chain couples TRBV3-1 to TRBJ2-7, with a possible D match to TRBD1 (6 bases). Trimming removed 0 bases at V and 2 bases at J, with 17 bases between. This CDR3 spans 17 amino acids. CDR1 and CDR2 from the germline V gene are LGHDT and YNNKEL (reference sequence). The CDR3 reads CASSQDTGRLGAYEQYF. CDR3 coding DNA: TGTGCCAGCAGCCAAGATACAGGGCGTTTGGGAGCCTACGAGCAGTACTTC.

This clonotype showed up many times. The chain links TRBV6-1 to TRBJ2-1, with a tentative D call TRBD1 (5 bases). Trimming cost V 4 bases and J 10 bases, with 14 bases left between them. CDR1 and CDR2 (germline): MNHNS, SASEGT. This CDR3 is 13 amino acids long. The CDR3 sequence is CASSVTYGAEQFF. The CDR3 coding sequence is TGTGCCAGCAGTGTTACCTATGGGGCCGAGCAGTTCTTC.

This clonotype was detected many times. This chain uses TRBV29-1 with TRBJ2-3; D is perhaps TRBD1 (6 bases). There are 15 residues in the CDR3. Germline V CDR1 and CDR2: SQVTM, ANQGSEA. V lost 0 bases and J lost 6, with 16 bases in between. The CDR3 DNA reads as TGCAGCGTTGAAGATCCGAATCGACAGGCGGATACGCAGTATTTT. Residues: CSVEDPNRQADTQYF.

This clonotype appeared many times. The CDR3 region is CASSDRNPGANVLTF. The CDR3 nucleotides are TGCGCCAGCAGCGACAGGAACCCTGGGGCCAACGTCCTGACTTTC. The V gene is TRBV5-1, the J gene TRBJ2-6, with D maybe TRBD1 (6 bases). CDR3 length equals 15 residues. CDR1 and CDR2 from the germline V gene are SGHRS and YFSETQ. The V gene lost 4 bases and the J gene lost 2 bases, with 10 bases spanning the gap.

This clonotype was counted ten times or more. The chain joins TRBV5-1 to TRBJ2-2, with no clear D. CDR1 is SGHRS and CDR2 is YFSETQ in the germline V gene. The CDR3 consists of 12 residues. V was cut by 4 bases and J by 5 bases, with 6 bases left in between. The CDR3, as DNA: TGCGCCAGCAGCCCTAGAACCGGGGAGCTGTTTTTT. Protein sequence: CASSPRTGELFF.

This clonotype was recorded at least ten times. The chain combines TRBV6-6 with TRBJ2-7; D may be TRBD2 (6 bases). Deletions cut 6 bases from V and 3 bases from J, with 12 bases between. The germline V gene encodes CDR1 MNHNY and CDR2 SVGAGI (reference sequence). CDR3 length: 13 amino acids. CDR3 amino acids: CASSRDSGYEQYF. The CDR3 DNA reads TGTGCCAGCAGCCGGGACTCTGGCTACGAGCAGTACTTC.

Ten or more counts support this clonotype. The chain carries TRBV2 and TRBJ1-1; D perhaps matches TRBD1 (6 bases). Deletions cut 8 bases from V and 8 bases from J, with 18 bases between. Germline V gene lookup returns CDR1 SNHLY and CDR2 FYNNEI. This CDR3 comprises 13 residues. DNA for the CDR3: TGTGCCAGCTCGGGGGGGCAGGGCTACGAAGCTTTCTTT. Translation gives CASSGGQGYEAFF.

This clonotype was detected ten times or more. The rearrangement links TRBV7-8 to TRBJ1-1, with D unresolved. V shed 5 bases and J shed 2 bases, with 3 bases lying between them. The CDR3 contains 11 residues. Germline CDR1 SGHVS, CDR2 FQNEAQ. CDR3 bases: TGTGCCAGCAGCCACAACACTGAAGCTTTCTTT. Its translation: CASSHNTEAFF. The full variable domain, completed using reference TRBV7-8 and TRBJ1-1, is GAGVSQSPRYKVAKRGQDVALRCDPISGHVSLFWYQQALGQGPEFLTYFQNEAQLDKSGLPSDRFFAERPEGSVSTLKIQRTQQEDSAVYLCASSHNTEAFFGQGTRLTVV.

This clonotype has ten or more counts. The chain recombines TRBV7-2 with TRBJ1-6, with 8 bases fitting TRBD1. Germline lookup yields CDR1 SGHTA and CDR2 FQGNSA. With V trimmed by 1 base and J by 9 bases, 2 bases remained unmatched. This CDR3 region has 14 residues. The CDR3 DNA reads as TGTGCCAGCAGCTTAGGGACAGGGCGTTCACCCCTCCACTTT. It specifies CASSLGTGRSPLHF.

This clonotype was detected many times. The chain is built from TRBV5-1 and TRBJ2-5, with D possibly matching TRBD2 (6 bases). The CDR3 runs to 11 residues. Germline-derived CDR1 and CDR2 are SGHRS and YFSETQ. V shed 3 bases and J shed 7 bases, with 7 bases lying between them. CDR3 loop: CASSWRGTQYF. The DNA of the CDR3 is TGCGCCAGCAGCTGGAGGGGGACCCAGTACTTC.

This clonotype was seen ten or more times. The chain recombines TRBV20-1 with TRBJ2-3, with a weak D call TRBD1 (6 bases). From germline, CDR1 is DFQATT and CDR2 SNEGSKA (reference sequence). Trimming stripped 3 bases from V and 1 base from J, with 8 bases between. This CDR3 spans 13 amino acids. The CDR3 DNA reads TGCAGTGCTAGGGACAGCGGCACAGATACGCAGTATTTT. Translation gives CSARDSGTDTQYF.

This clonotype was recorded at least ten times. The rearrangement uses TRBV6-1 and TRBJ2-1; 8 nucleotides match TRBD1. Germline lookup yields CDR1 MNHNS and CDR2 SASEGT. This CDR3 has 14 amino acids. With 5 bases clipped from V and 5 bases from J, the junction kept 5 bases outside the gene matches. The CDR3 sequence is CASSSRTGNNEQFF. DNA of the CDR3: TGTGCCAGCAGTTCCCGGACAGGGAACAATGAGCAGTTCTTC.

Many counts were recorded for this clonotype. This chain links TRBV6-5 with TRBJ2-7; TRBD2 agrees at 8 bases. Germline trimming cut 2 bases from V and 5 bases from J; bases unmatched to any gene: 11. The germline CDR1 and CDR2 sequences are MNHEY and SVGAGI. This CDR3 is 16 amino acids long. CDR3 sequence: CASSYGLTGGPDEQYF. CDR3 DNA: TGTGCCAGCAGTTACGGACTCACGGGAGGGCCAGACGAGCAGTACTTC.

This clonotype was seen at least ten times. The genes are TRBV25-1 and TRBJ1-1, with a possible D match to TRBD1 (6 bases). Germline lookup yields CDR1 MGHDK and CDR2 SYGVNS. The ends were cut back, 2 bases at V and 4 bases at J, with 11 bases in the middle. The CDR3 covers 14 residues. This chain's CDR3 is CASSELGTPTEAFF. CDR3 bases: TGTGCCAGCAGTGAACTGGGGACACCCACTGAAGCTTTCTTT.

This clonotype has a count of ten or more. The rearrangement links TRBV28 to TRBJ2-7, with 12 bases identical to TRBD2. CDR1 and CDR2 (germline): MDHEN, SYDVKM. With 6 bases clipped from V and 3 bases from J, the junction kept 6 bases outside the gene matches. This CDR3 has 15 amino acids. CDR3 amino acids: CASRETLAGGYEQYF. The CDR3 DNA follows: TGTGCCAGCAGAGAGACACTAGCGGGGGGCTACGAGCAGTACTTC.

Many counts were recorded for this clonotype. The chain is built from TRBV2 and TRBJ2-5; D not resolved. The germline V gene has CDR1 SNHLY and CDR2 FYNNEI. The CDR3 is 13 amino acids. V was cut by 3 bases and J by 5 bases, with 10 bases left in between. CDR3 DNA sequence: TGTGCCAGCAGTGAGCCAGGTCAGGAGACCCAGTACTTC. Translating gives CASSEPGQETQYF. The full variable domain, completed using reference TRBV2 and TRBJ2-5, is EPEVTQTPSHQVTQMGQEVILRCVPISNHLYFYWYRQILGQKVEFLVSFYNNEISEKSEIFDDQFSVERPDGSNFTLKIRSTKLEDSAMYFCASSEPGQETQYFGPGTRLLVL.

About this clonotype itself: This may come from a read error, since a much larger clone is one base off. In DNA, the CDR3 is TGTGCCAGCAGCCCTCTAGCTGTACAAGGCTATGGCTACACCTTC. Encoded protein: CASSPLAVQGYGYTF. This sequence joins TRBV5-6 and TRBJ1-2; D is uncertain. This CDR3 contains 15 residues. Germline V gene sequence: CDR1 SGHDT, CDR2 YYEEEE. Between the trimmed V and J ends, which lost 4 bases and 4 bases, there was a span of 17 bases.

This clonotype came up many times. The chain joins TRBV7-9 to TRBJ1-2; 9 nucleotides align to TRBD1. The CDR3 is made up of 14 amino acids. In germline, CDR1 is SEHNR, CDR2 FQNEAQ (reference sequence). The junction had 5 bases not matched to a gene; V was cut back by 5 bases and J by 4 bases. In DNA form, the CDR3 reads TGTGCCAGCAGCCGAGGACAGGGGCCCTATGGCTACACCTTC. This sequence encodes CASSRGQGPYGYTF.

In its sample, this clonotype was seen many times. V and J are TRBV5-1 and TRBJ2-5; TRBD2 matches 9 bases. V dropped 0 bases and J dropped 5; count of bases not matched to a gene: 5. Germline assignment: CDR1 SGHRS and CDR2 YFSETQ. The CDR3 has 15 residues. The CDR3 coding sequence is TGCGCCAGCAGCTTGGGACTAGCGGAGGGGGAGACCCAGTACTTC. Translated: CASSLGLAEGETQYF.

The table lists this clonotype with many counts. V is TRBV6-6 and J is TRBJ1-2, with D possibly TRBD1 on 6 matching bases. CDR3 length equals 19 residues. Germline assignment: CDR1 MNHNY and CDR2 SVGAGI (reference sequence). V lost 4 bases and J lost 3, with 27 bases in between. The CDR3 is CASSSTIKDSFYRDYGYTF. In DNA form, the CDR3 reads TGTGCCAGCAGTTCAACTATTAAGGACAGTTTCTATCGGGACTATGGCTACACCTTC.

Comment on this clonotype: At one end the junction does not follow the germline gene, possibly because of a read error. This chain connects TRBV7-3 to TRBJ2-7; 12 nucleotides match TRBD1. CDR3 length: 14 amino acids. CDR1 is SGHTA, CDR2 FQGTGA, per germline. The CDR3: CASSLGQGAHEKYF. The DNA for the CDR3 is TGTGCCAGCAGCTTGGGACAGGGGGCCCACGAGAAGTACTTC. Combining the CDR3 with reference TRBV7-3 and TRBJ2-7 gives the whole variable domain GAGVSQTPSNKVTEKGKYVELRCDPISGHTALYWYRQSLGQGPEFLIYFQGTGAADDSGLPNDRFFAVRPEGSVSTLKIQRTERGDSAVYLCASSLGQGAHEKYFGPGTRLTVT.

This clonotype occurred many times. This chain uses TRBV9 with TRBJ2-3, with 7 bases that match TRBD2. After removal of 0 bases from V and 5 bases from J, the junction contained 9 bases not matched to a gene. This CDR3 is 16 amino acids long. Germline values: CDR1 SGDLS, CDR2 YYNGEE. The CDR3 nucleotides read TGTGCCAGCAGCGTAGCTACCGGTCCTAGCGGAGATACGCAGTATTTT. Translated, it gives CASSVATGPSGDTQYF.

This rearrangement joins TRBV5-1 to TRBJ1-2, with D perhaps matching TRBD1 (6 bases). This CDR3 has 14 amino acids. Germline V lookup: CDR1 SGHRS, CDR2 YFSETQ. V lost 1 base, J lost 4 bases, and 11 bases lay in between. CDR3: CASSLNWDTYGYTF. The CDR3 DNA reads TGCGCCAGCAGCTTGAATTGGGACACCTATGGCTACACCTTC.

This clonotype was seen repeatedly, ten times or more. The CDR3 DNA is TGTGCCAGCAGCATTCGGACACTCGATGATACGCAGTATTTT. It encodes CASSIRTLDDTQYF. The gene calls are TRBV7-8 and TRBJ2-3; possible D gene TRBD1, 5 bases. Per germline, CDR1 SGHVS and CDR2 FQNEAQ. The CDR3 runs 14 residues. V gave up 5 bases and J gave up 6 bases, with 15 bases separating them.

This clonotype was detected ten times or more. The rearrangement uses TRBV12-5 and TRBJ1-2; 8 bases match TRBD1. Germline V gives CDR1 LGHNT, CDR2 FRNRAP. The CDR3 runs 15 residues. The junction had 9 bases not matched to a gene; V was cut back by 5 bases and J by 4 bases. CDR3 bases: TGTGCTAGTGGTATATCGGGACAGGAAGCCTATGGCTACACCTTC. Its translation is CASGISGQEAYGYTF.

At least ten counts were recorded for this clonotype. The genes are TRBV20-1 and TRBJ2-7, with TRBD1 matching over 7 bases. The CDR3 contains 13 residues. Germline V gene sequence: CDR1 DFQATT, CDR2 SNEGSKA (reference sequence). The V and J ends lost 6 bases and 2 bases, in that order; junction bases with no gene match: 7. The CDR3 loop is CSARQTGTYEQYF. The DNA for the CDR3 is TGCAGTGCCCGGCAGACAGGGACCTACGAGCAGTACTTC.

This chain joins TRBV15 and TRBJ2-7, with 8 bases identical to TRBD1. The germline V gene encodes CDR1 LNHNV and CDR2 YYDKDF (reference sequence). The CDR3 extends over 14 amino acids. Trimming at V came to 3 bases and at J to 3 bases, leaving 4 bases not matched to a gene. CDR3 protein: CATSSDRGNYEQYF. DNA of the CDR3: TGTGCCACCAGCAGTGACAGGGGTAACTACGAGCAGTACTTC.